Each of the 10 T cell receptor beta chains below was sequenced from the same sample in a study of T cell repertoires in cytomegalovirus infection. MiXCR was run by TCRdb on the reads, yielding one entry per CDR3 protein. The profile shows more than 200,000 distinct CDR3 sequences, roughly 10% of them singletons. The sequencing input was PBMCs. The source is a human donor in good health (CMV status not recorded). Some clones in this sample may be carry-over from other donors' samples.

J is TRBJ1-1 and V is TRBV4-1; D not certain. CDR3 length equals 12 residues. The V gene's germline CDR1 is MGHRA and CDR2 YSYEKL. The ends were cut back, 3 bases at V and 5 bases at J, with 7 bases in the middle. CDR3 in DNA: TGCGCCAGCAGCCACGATAGTACTGAAGCTTTCTTT. As protein: CASSHDSTEAFF.

This clonotype was seen a handful of times. The genes are TRBV29-1 and TRBJ2-7, with TRBD1 as a possible D gene (5 bases). This CDR3 is built from 11 residues. Trimming took off 7 bases at V and 6 bases at J, with 13 bases between the two ends. Germline V gene data show CDR1 as SQVTM and CDR2 as ANQGSEA. The CDR3 nucleotides read TGCAGCGGAGCAGGGCGAACCGAGCAGTACTTC. The encoded protein is CSGAGRTEQYF.

The table lists this clonotype with many counts. This rearrangement joins TRBV28 to TRBJ2-7; 8 nucleotides match TRBD1. The V segment lost 2 bases and the J segment 5 bases; nucleotides outside the gene matches: 8. The CDR3 consists of 15 residues. Germline lookup yields CDR1 MDHEN and CDR2 SYDVKM. The CDR3 region has the DNA TGTGCCAGCAGTTTAGGCGGACAGGGTGCCCACGAGCAGTACTTC. As protein: CASSLGGQGAHEQYF.

V and J are TRBV20-1 and TRBJ2-1; the D gene is possibly TRBD2 (6 bases). The V gene's germline CDR1 is DFQATT and CDR2 SNEGSKA (reference sequence). V lost 5 bases to trimming and J lost 0 bases, with 14 bases between them. The CDR3 is made up of 15 amino acids. The CDR3 DNA is TGCAGTGCTCTCAGGGCCGGGAGCTCCTACAATGAGCAGTTCTTC. Protein sequence: CSALRAGSSYNEQFF.

The chain recombines TRBV19 with TRBJ2-5, with no clear D. The V end was cut by 2 bases, the J end by 4 bases, with 8 bases between. Germline CDR1 and CDR2: LNHDA and SQIVND (reference sequence). The CDR3 is 13 amino acids. Written as DNA, the CDR3 is TGTGCCAGTAGTATAACGTGGGTAGAGACCCAGTACTTC. Its translation is CASSITWVETQYF.

The rearrangement uses TRBV11-2 and TRBJ2-7, with D possibly called TRBD1 or TRBD2 (6 bases each). The germline CDR1 and CDR2 sequences are SGHAT and FQNNGV. Trimming stripped 5 bases from V and 7 bases from J, with 21 bases between. This CDR3 has 15 amino acids. The chain's CDR3 is CASSKGGKRFGEQYF. The DNA for the CDR3 is TGTGCCAGCAGCAAGGGGGGAAAAAGATTTGGGGAGCAGTACTTC.

The sample holds many counts of this clonotype. The rearrangement links TRBV7-2 to TRBJ2-3; 8 nucleotides agree with TRBD2. This CDR3 spans 18 amino acids. J was trimmed by 2 bases and V by 1 base; bases with no gene match: 11. Germline CDR1 is SGHTA and CDR2 is FQGNSA. CDR3 loop: CASSLVLGGRFDTDTQYF. The CDR3 bases are TGTGCCAGCAGCTTAGTTTTGGGCGGGAGGTTTGACACAGATACGCAGTATTTT.

This clonotype was observed once. A much larger clone lies one base from this, so it may be a read error. The rearrangement joins TRBV28 to TRBJ1-6, with D uncertain. Between the trimmed V and J ends, which lost 2 bases and 10 bases, there was a span of 15 bases. This CDR3 spans 15 amino acids. From germline, CDR1 is MDHEN and CDR2 SYDVKM. CDR3 sequence reads: CASSLGPSVNSPLHF. Written as DNA, the CDR3 is TGTGCCAGCAGTTTAGGCCCCAGTGTAAACTCACCCCTCCACTTT. The full variable domain, completed using reference TRBV28 and TRBJ1-6, is DVKVTQSSRYLVKRTGEKVFLECVQDMDHENMFWYRQDPGLGLRLIYFSYDVKMKEKGDIPEGYSVSREKKERFSLILESASTNQTSMYLCASSLGPSVNSPLHFGNGTRLTVT.

This clonotype was counted many times. This chain links TRBV6-2 or TRBV6-3 with TRBJ2-7; TRBD1 matches at 9 bases. Trimming removed 6 bases from V and 7 bases from J; junction bases left unmatched: 10. Germline V gene data show CDR1 as MNHEY and CDR2 as SVGEGT. CDR3 length: 14 residues. CDR3 loop: CASRGPGQGREQYF. CDR3 coding DNA: TGTGCCAGCAGAGGTCCGGGACAGGGTCGTGAGCAGTACTTC.

This clonotype has at least ten counts. The chain has TRBV6-5 and TRBJ2-5, with D perhaps TRBD1 (5 bases). CDR3 length equals 12 residues. Germline CDR1 reads MNHEY; CDR2 reads SVGAGI. Trimming removed 4 bases at V and 8 bases at J, with 11 bases between. CDR3 region: CASSLTQGTQYF. As DNA, the CDR3 is TGTGCCAGCAGTTTGACCCAGGGCACCCAGTACTTC.